This paragraph reports one T cell receptor (beta chain). The use of genomic DNA as template underpinned the TCR beta VDJ and CDR3 profiling. MiXCR, applied by TCRdb to the reads, yields one record per CDR3 protein. The table has about 470,000 distinct CDR3 sequences, around 33% seen once. This record belongs to a study of CD8+CD57+ T cells in acquired aplastic anemia. All patients picked for sequencing had shown, by flow cytometry, an expansion of CD8+CD57+ cells. This receptor was taken from a human donor with aplastic anemia. Sequencing was carried out using sorted CD4+, CD8+, or CD8+CD57+ T cells (not recorded which) from PBMCs.

CDR3 residues: CAWNRQASEKLFF. In nucleotides, the CDR3 is TGTGCCTGGAACAGACAGGCTAGTGAAAAACTGTTTTTT. The V call is TRBV30, the J call TRBJ1-4; D possibly corresponds to TRBD1 (6 bases). The germline gives CDR1 GTSNPN, CDR2 SVGIG (reference sequence). The V end was cut by 4 bases, the J end by 7 bases, with 13 bases between. The CDR3 is 13 residues long.